These 29 T cell receptor beta chains came from one sample sequenced in a study of T cell responses to AZD1222 COVID-19 vaccine. Clones were sequenced by immunoSEQ multiplex PCR, and TCRdb holds only the in-frame ones, with some missing. This sample has 110,000 to 150,000 clones, with around 92% found just once. The source material was peripheral blood, sampled 28 days after the second AZD1222 dose. All receptors come from an adult who received the AZD1222 COVID-19 vaccine.

The chain has TRBV27 and TRBJ2-7, with TRBD1 as a possible D gene (6 bases). The CDR3 is 13 amino acids. Germline V gene lookup returns CDR1 MNHEY and CDR2 SMNVEV (reference sequence). Trimming pared 5 bases from V and 1 base from J, leaving 9 bases between. The CDR3 DNA is TGTGCCAGCAGTCTACAGGGTTCCTACGAGCAGTACTTC. This encodes CASSLQGSYEQYF.

V gene TRBV19 combines with J gene TRBJ1-5; 9 nucleotides line up with TRBD1. CDR1 is LNHDA and CDR2 is SQIVND in the germline V gene (reference sequence). Trimming removed 4 bases from V and 0 bases from J; junction bases left unmatched: 16. This CDR3 has 20 residues. The CDR3 bases are TGTGCCAGTAGTACCCCCGGGGACAGGGCGCAACTTTATAGCAATCAGCCCCAGCATTTT. Translation: CASSTPGDRAQLYSNQPQHF.

This chain uses TRBV11-2 with TRBJ1-2, with D perhaps matching TRBD1 (5 bases). Trimming left V 1 base short and J 8 bases short, with 11 bases between. There are 13 residues in the CDR3. The germline CDR1 and CDR2 sequences are SGHAT and FQNNGV. CDR3: CASSLGDHGGYTF. CDR3 nucleotides: TGTGCCAGCAGCTTAGGGGACCATGGGGGCTACACCTTC.

This chain connects TRBV5-4 to TRBJ2-1; no clear D gene. The CDR3 sequence is 14 residues long. The germline V and J ends were trimmed by 4 bases and 3 bases, with 11 bases remaining between them. The germline V gene encodes CDR1 SGHNT and CDR2 YYREEE (reference sequence). This chain's CDR3 is CASSPESGYNEQFF. The DNA of the CDR3 is TGTGCCAGCAGCCCGGAGTCAGGCTACAATGAGCAGTTCTTC.

The chain joins TRBV11-2 to TRBJ1-5; the D is unclear. This CDR3 is built from 14 residues. Between the trimmed V and J ends, which lost 5 bases and 0 bases, there was a span of 8 bases. CDR1 and CDR2 from the germline V gene are SGHAT and FQNNGV. The CDR3 sequence is CASSVENSNQPQHF. CDR3 coding DNA: TGTGCCAGCAGCGTGGAAAATAGCAATCAGCCCCAGCATTTT.

This rearrangement joins TRBV5-8 to TRBJ1-1, with D hard to call. The CDR3 consists of 15 residues. Trimming removed 0 bases at V and 5 bases at J, with 14 bases between. CDR1 is SGHTS, CDR2 YDEGEE, per germline. This chain's CDR3 is CASSLDLALGTEAFF. In nucleotides, the CDR3 is TGTGCCAGCAGCTTGGATCTGGCCCTGGGGACTGAAGCTTTCTTT.

The chain links TRBV28 to TRBJ1-2; possible D gene TRBD1, 6 bases. Trimming removed 5 bases from V and 4 bases from J, with 14 bases in between. Germline V gene data show CDR1 as MDHEN and CDR2 as SYDVKM. The CDR3 extends over 14 amino acids. CDR3 bases: TGTGCCAGCAGTCCCGGGGGGGCAGCCTATGGCTACACCTTC. Translation gives CASSPGGAAYGYTF.

This chain uses TRBV4-3 with TRBJ2-3; 9 positions agree with TRBD2. Germline V gene lookup returns CDR1 LGHNA and CDR2 YSLEER. Trimming cost V 2 bases and J 2 bases; bases outside gene matches: 17. The CDR3 totals 20 residues. The CDR3 region has the DNA TGCGCCAGCAGCCAAAGACGTCGTACTAGCGGGTCCACCCACACAGATACGCAGTATTTT. Translation: CASSQRRRTSGSTHTDTQYF.

The chain has TRBV6-5 and TRBJ1-1; D not certain. This CDR3 region has 15 residues. V lost 0 bases to trimming and J lost 4 bases, with 12 bases between them. The germline V gene encodes CDR1 MNHEY and CDR2 SVGAGI. The CDR3 nucleotides are TGTGCCAGCAGTTACTCGGCCATTGCGGGCACTGAAGCTTTCTTT. Residues: CASSYSAIAGTEAFF.

This clone has a single count. J is TRBJ2-5 and V is TRBV5-1; TRBD1 matches 11 bases. Germline trimming cut 7 bases from V and 2 bases from J; bases unmatched to any gene: 13. CDR3 length: 17 amino acids. CDR1 is SGHRS and CDR2 is YFSETQ in the germline V gene. The CDR3 DNA reads as TGCGCCAGCCGAGGGGGAACCAGGGACAGGGGGCAAGAGACCCAGTACTTC. Translated, it gives CASRGGTRDRGQETQYF.

V usage is TRBV7-9 and J usage is TRBJ2-2, with D unresolved. Germline CDR1 is SEHNR and CDR2 is FQNEAQ (reference sequence). V lost 0 bases and J 5 bases, leaving 7 bases between the germline ends. The CDR3 is made up of 14 amino acids. The CDR3 region is CASSLAGYTGELFF. In DNA form, the CDR3 reads TGTGCCAGCAGCTTAGCTGGATATACCGGGGAGCTGTTTTTT.

The rearrangement uses TRBV9 and TRBJ2-1, with TRBD2 as a possible D gene (6 bases). Trimming left V 0 bases short and J 4 bases short, with 17 bases between. The length of the CDR3 is 17 residues. The germline V gene encodes CDR1 SGDLS and CDR2 YYNGEE. The CDR3 region has the DNA TGTGCCAGCAGCGTAGGGTTGGGGGGTTTCCCTTACAATGAGCAGTTCTTC. It encodes CASSVGLGGFPYNEQFF.

The chain joins TRBV27 to TRBJ2-7; TRBD1 matches at 11 bases. From germline, CDR1 is MNHEY and CDR2 SMNVEV (reference sequence). The CDR3 is 18 amino acids. Trimming cost V 8 bases and J 0 bases; bases outside gene matches: 15. The CDR3, as DNA: TGTGCCAGCGCTAGGAGGACAGGGGGCCCAGGGCTCTCCTACGAGCAGTACTTC. Its protein is CASARRTGGPGLSYEQYF.

V is TRBV5-5 and J is TRBJ2-1; TRBD1 matches at 8 bases. CDR3 length equals 14 residues. Germline assignment: CDR1 SGHKS and CDR2 YYEKEE (reference sequence). The trim removed 4 bases at V and 9 bases at J, leaving 9 bases unmatched. The DNA for the CDR3 is TGTGCCAGCAGCACACAGGGGGAAGGCGGTGAGCAGTTCTTC. Protein: CASSTQGEGGEQFF. Together with reference TRBV5-5 and TRBJ2-1, the CDR3 gives the full variable domain: DAGVTQSPTHLIKTRGQQVTLRCSPISGHKSVSWYQQVLGQGPQFIFQYYEKEERGRGNFPDRFSARQFPNYSSELNVNALLLGDSALYLCASSTQGEGGEQFFGPGTRLTVL.

This chain uses TRBV19 with TRBJ1-1; possibly TRBD1 for D (5 bases). This CDR3 has 17 amino acids. CDR1 is LNHDA and CDR2 is SQIVND in the germline V gene (reference sequence). V was clipped by 5 bases and J by 1 base, with 20 bases between them. DNA for the CDR3: TGTGCCAGTAGTTTTACTCCAGGGAGGCAAACGAACACTGAAGCTTTCTTT. It translates to CASSFTPGRQTNTEAFF.

V and J are TRBV5-8 and TRBJ1-1; D not resolved. CDR1 SGHTS and CDR2 YDEGEE come from the germline V gene. Trimming shortened V by 2 bases and J by 5 bases, and 10 bases separated the two germline ends. The CDR3 spans 13 residues. The CDR3 here is CASSLGFWTEAFF. The CDR3 region has the DNA TGTGCCAGCAGCTTAGGCTTCTGGACTGAAGCTTTCTTT. Based on the CDR3 plus reference TRBV5-8 and TRBJ1-1, the full variable domain is EAGVTQSPTHLIKTRGQQATLRCSPISGHTSVYWYQQALGLGLQFLLWYDEGEERNRGNFPPRFSGRQFPNYSSELNVNALELEDSALYLCASSLGFWTEAFFGQGTRLTVV.

CDR3 in amino acids: CASSPGRRDYEQYF. DNA for the CDR3: TGTGCCAGCTCACCGGGGAGGAGGGACTACGAGCAGTACTTC. The chain recombines TRBV18 with TRBJ2-7, with a tentative D call TRBD2 (6 bases). Trimming shortened V by 3 bases and J by 3 bases, and 12 bases separated the two germline ends. Germline lookup yields CDR1 KGHSH and CDR2 LQKENI. CDR3 size: 14 residues.

The chain joins TRBV7-2 to TRBJ2-1; possibly TRBD1 for D (6 bases). V dropped 1 base and J dropped 12 bases, with 13 bases sitting between them. CDR1 is SGHTA, CDR2 FQGNSA, per germline. This CDR3 contains 13 residues. CDR3 in DNA: TGTGCCAGCAGCTTAGGACGGGACATTTGGCAGTTCTTC. The encoded protein is CASSLGRDIWQFF.

The chain uses TRBV27 and TRBJ2-2; 8 bases line up with TRBD2. This CDR3 contains 15 residues. Germline V CDR1 and CDR2: MNHEY, SMNVEV (reference sequence). The trim removed 6 bases at V and 2 bases at J, leaving 5 bases unmatched. The CDR3 spells CASREGTRNTGELFF. CDR3 DNA sequence: TGTGCCAGCAGGGAGGGGACTAGAAACACCGGGGAGCTGTTTTTT.

The V gene is TRBV2, the J gene TRBJ2-7; the match to TRBD2 covers 9 bases. The CDR3 loop spans 16 amino acids. Germline lookup yields CDR1 SNHLY and CDR2 FYNNEI. J gave up 2 bases and V 4 bases, and 9 bases lay outside the gene matches. CDR3 nucleotides: TGTGCCAGCAGTGCCCCCCGACTAGCGGATACCTACGAGCAGTACTTC. Its translation: CASSAPRLADTYEQYF.

The chain links TRBV7-2 to TRBJ1-6; 7 nucleotides match TRBD1. Germline lookup yields CDR1 SGHTA and CDR2 FQGNSA. The CDR3 loop spans 18 amino acids. V shed 5 bases and J 13 bases; nucleotides not matched to a gene: 23. CDR3 DNA sequence: TGTGCCAGCAGCCGGGACAGTCTCAAATTTTTTACCTCCCCTCCCCTCCACTTT. It encodes CASSRDSLKFFTSPPLHF.

This chain uses TRBV19 with TRBJ1-1, with a possible D match to TRBD1 (5 bases). Trimming took 6 bases from V and 0 from J, leaving 14 bases between them. In germline, CDR1 is LNHDA, CDR2 SQIVND (reference sequence). CDR3 length equals 15 residues. The CDR3 DNA reads TGTGCCAGTAGGACTAACGGGGCTTTGAACACTGAAGCTTTCTTT. Translation gives CASRTNGALNTEAFF.

This clone was observed a few times. V and J are TRBV2 and TRBJ2-1; D might be TRBD2 (5 bases). The germline V gene encodes CDR1 SNHLY and CDR2 FYNNEI. The CDR3 has 13 residues. Deletions cut 8 bases from V and 6 bases from J, with 14 bases between. Here the CDR3 DNA reads TGTGCCAGCGGAAGAACGGACTTCAATGAGCAGTTCTTC. Translation gives CASGRTDFNEQFF. The whole variable domain, filled in from reference TRBV2 and TRBJ2-1, reads EPEVTQTPSHQVTQMGQEVILRCVPISNHLYFYWYRQILGQKVEFLVSFYNNEISEKSEIFDDQFSVERPDGSNFTLKIRSTKLEDSAMYFCASGRTDFNEQFFGPGTRLTVL.

This chain uses TRBV24-1 with TRBJ2-5, with TRBD2 as a possible D gene (5 bases). CDR3 length equals 15 residues. Germline V lookup: CDR1 KGHDR, CDR2 SFDVKD. Trimming shortened V by 4 bases and J by 2 bases, and 13 bases separated the two germline ends. The DNA for the CDR3 is TGTGCCACCAGTGACCCCTCTCCGGGACAAGAGACCCAGTACTTC. It is translated as CATSDPSPGQETQYF.

V is TRBV19 and J is TRBJ1-6; the D is unclear. Per the germline V gene, CDR1 is LNHDA and CDR2 is SQIVND (reference sequence). The CDR3 consists of 15 residues. Trimming took 6 bases from V and 0 from J, leaving 9 bases between them. The CDR3 bases are TGTGCCAGTAGGGCACGAAGCTCCTATAATTCACCCCTCCACTTT. Its protein product is CASRARSSYNSPLHF.

This rearrangement joins TRBV29-1 to TRBJ2-7, with D maybe TRBD2 (5 bases). CDR1 and CDR2 (germline): SQVTM, ANQGSEA. CDR3 length: 12 residues. The V gene lost 3 bases and the J gene lost 7 bases, with 13 bases spanning the gap. CDR3: CSVDRGSREQYF. CDR3 sequence (DNA): TGCAGCGTTGACCGGGGTTCAAGGGAGCAGTACTTC.

The rearrangement joins TRBV19 to TRBJ2-1; D not resolved. CDR3 size: 12 residues. V was trimmed by 2 bases and J by 12 bases, leaving 11 bases between them. Germline values: CDR1 LNHDA, CDR2 SQIVND (reference sequence). The CDR3 DNA reads TGTGCCAGTAGTATATATCGCGGCTTGCAGTTCTTC. This translates into CASSIYRGLQFF.

V and J are TRBV6-6 and TRBJ2-7; 10 positions agree with TRBD2. The CDR3 has 16 residues. The ends lost 0 bases at V and 6 bases at J; junction bases unmatched: 8. Germline loops: CDR1 MNHNY, CDR2 SVGAGI (reference sequence). CDR3 amino acids: CASSYSKLAGSSEQYF. CDR3 nucleotide sequence: TGTGCCAGCAGTTACTCCAAACTAGCGGGATCTTCCGAGCAGTACTTC.

The J gene is TRBJ2-7, the V gene TRBV7-2; TRBD1 aligns across 8 bases. Per the germline V gene, CDR1 is SGHTA and CDR2 is FQGNSA. J gave up 1 base and V 2 bases, and 7 bases lay outside the gene matches. There are 16 residues in the CDR3. CDR3 sequence (DNA): TGTGCCAGCAGCTTAACCGGACAGGGTCATTCCTACGAGCAGTACTTC. It translates to CASSLTGQGHSYEQYF.